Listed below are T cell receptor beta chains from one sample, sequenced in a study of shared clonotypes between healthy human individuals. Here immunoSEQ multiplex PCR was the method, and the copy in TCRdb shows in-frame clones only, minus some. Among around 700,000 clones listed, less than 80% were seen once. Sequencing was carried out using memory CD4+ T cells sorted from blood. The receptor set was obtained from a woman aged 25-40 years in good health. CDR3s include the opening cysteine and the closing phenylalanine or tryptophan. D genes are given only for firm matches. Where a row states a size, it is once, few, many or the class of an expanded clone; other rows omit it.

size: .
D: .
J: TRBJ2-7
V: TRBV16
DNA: TGTGCCAGCAGCCGCCGGTCCTACGAGCAGTACTTC
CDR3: CASSRRSYEQYF

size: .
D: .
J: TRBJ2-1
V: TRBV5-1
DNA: TGCGCCAGCAGCTTAACAGCGGACTCCTACAATGAGCAGTTCTTC
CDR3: CASSLTADSYNEQFF

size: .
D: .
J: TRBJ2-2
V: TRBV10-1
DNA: TGCGCCAGCAGTCCGAACACCGGGGAGCTGTTTTTT
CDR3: CASSPNTGELFF

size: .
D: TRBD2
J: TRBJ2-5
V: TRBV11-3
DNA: TGTGCCAGCAGCTTGGGAACTAGCGCCCGGAAAGGAGAGACCCAGTACTTC
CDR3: CASSLGTSARKGETQYF

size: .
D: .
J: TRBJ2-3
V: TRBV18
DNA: TGTGCCAGCTCACCGAGACCAGGCTCCACAGATACGCAGTATTTT
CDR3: CASSPRPGSTDTQYF

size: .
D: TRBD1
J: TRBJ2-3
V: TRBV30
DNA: TGTGCCTGGAGTGTAAAGGGGGCGGATACGCAGTATTTT
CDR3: CAWSVKGADTQYF

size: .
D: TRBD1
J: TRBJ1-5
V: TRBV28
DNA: TGTGCCAGCAGGCGACAGGGTGGCCAGCCCCAGCATTTT
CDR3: CASRRQGGQPQHF

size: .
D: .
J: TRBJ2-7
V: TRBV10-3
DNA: TGTGCCATCAGTGACTTGCTGGCCTCCGACGAGCAGTACTTC
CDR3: CAISDLLASDEQYF

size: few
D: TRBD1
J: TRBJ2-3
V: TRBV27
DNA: TGTGCCAGCAGTTCTTACCGGACAGGGTCCGGACAGTATTTT
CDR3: CASSSYRTGSGQYF

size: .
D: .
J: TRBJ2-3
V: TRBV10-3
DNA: TGTGCCATCAGGGGGAACCTGCGGAGCACAGATACGCAGTATTTT
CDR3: CAIRGNLRSTDTQYF

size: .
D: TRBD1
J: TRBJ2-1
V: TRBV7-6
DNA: TGTGCCAGCAGCTCCTACACCCTCGGACAGGGAAGCTACAATGAGCAGTTCTTC
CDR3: CASSSYTLGQGSYNEQFF

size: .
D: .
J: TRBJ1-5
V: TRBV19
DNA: TGTGCCTGTCCCGATCAGCCCCAGCATTTT
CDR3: CACPDQPQHF

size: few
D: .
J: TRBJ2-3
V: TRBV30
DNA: TGTGCCTGGAGTCGAGTAGGGCCCCCAGATACGCAGTATTTT
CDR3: CAWSRVGPPDTQYF

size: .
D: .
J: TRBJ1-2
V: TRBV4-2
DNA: TGTGCCAGCAGCCAAGAGGTTTCCTATGGCTACACCTTC
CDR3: CASSQEVSYGYTF

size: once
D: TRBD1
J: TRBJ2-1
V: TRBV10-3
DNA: TGTGCCATCAGTGACCCCGGGACAGGGAGGCTCAATGAGCAGTTCTTC
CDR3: CAISDPGTGRLNEQFF

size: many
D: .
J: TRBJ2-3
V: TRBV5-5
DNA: TGTGCCAGCAGCCCCGGCCAGACTCGGGATACGCAGTATTTT
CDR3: CASSPGQTRDTQYF

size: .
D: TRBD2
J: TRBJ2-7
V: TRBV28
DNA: TGTGCCAGCAGTGTGCGGCTAGCGGGGTCCTACGAGCAGTACTTC
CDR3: CASSVRLAGSYEQYF

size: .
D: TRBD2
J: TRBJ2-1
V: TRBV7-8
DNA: TGTGCCAGCAGCTTATGGGGGAGGGCCGAGTATGAGCAGTTCTTC
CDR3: CASSLWGRAEYEQFF

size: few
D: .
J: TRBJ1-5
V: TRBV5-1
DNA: TGCGCCAGCAGCTCCGGGACGCCGGATCAGCCCCAGCATTTT
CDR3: CASSSGTPDQPQHF

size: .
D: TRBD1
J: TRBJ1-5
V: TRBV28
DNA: TGTGCCAGCAGGGCCGGGACAGGAACGATCTATCAGCCCCAGCATTTT
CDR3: CASRAGTGTIYQPQHF

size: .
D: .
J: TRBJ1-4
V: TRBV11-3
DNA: TGTGCCAGCAGCTTAGGGACGGCCATCACTGCAACTAATGAAAAACTGTTTTTT
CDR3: CASSLGTAITATNEKLFF

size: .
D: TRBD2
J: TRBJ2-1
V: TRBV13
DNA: TGTGCCAGCAGCTTAGAGACTAGCGGTTACAATGAGCAGTTCTTC
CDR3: CASSLETSGYNEQFF

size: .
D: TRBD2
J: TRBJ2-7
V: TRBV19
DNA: TGTGCCAGTAGTCTGACTAGCGGGAGCAACGAGCAGTACTTC
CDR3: CASSLTSGSNEQYF

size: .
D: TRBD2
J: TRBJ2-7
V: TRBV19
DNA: TGTGCCAGTCAATCGGCACCGGCGGGGGGTAGAGGAGAGCAGTACTTC
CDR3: CASQSAPAGGRGEQYF

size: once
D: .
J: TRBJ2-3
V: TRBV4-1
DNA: TGCGCCAGCAGCCACCTAACAGATACGCAGTATTTT
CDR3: CASSHLTDTQYF

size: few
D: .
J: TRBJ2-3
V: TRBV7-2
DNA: TGTGCCAGCAGCTTGTGGGGGGCTAGCACAGATACGCAGTATTTT
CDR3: CASSLWGASTDTQYF

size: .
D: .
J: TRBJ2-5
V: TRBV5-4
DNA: TGTGCCAGCAGCTTGGAAGCGGAAGAGACCCAGTACTTC
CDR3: CASSLEAEETQYF

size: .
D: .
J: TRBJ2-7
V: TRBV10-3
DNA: TGTGCCATCAGTGACCCAGGACGCCCGAGCTCCTACGAGCAGTACTTC
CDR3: CAISDPGRPSSYEQYF

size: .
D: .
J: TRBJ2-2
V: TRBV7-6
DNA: TGTGCCAGCAGCTCTGTAACGACCACCGGGGAGCTGTTTTTT
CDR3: CASSSVTTTGELFF

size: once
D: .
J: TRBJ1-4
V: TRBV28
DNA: TGTGCCAGCAGTTTAACAGGGCGGAATGAAAAACTGTTTTTT
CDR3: CASSLTGRNEKLFF

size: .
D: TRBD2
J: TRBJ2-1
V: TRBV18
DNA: TGTGCCAGCTCACCACCGAGCGGGAGGTACAATGAGCAGTTCTTC
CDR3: CASSPPSGRYNEQFF

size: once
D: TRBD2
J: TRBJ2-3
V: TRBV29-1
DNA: TGCAGCGTTTTAGCGGGAGGGCGCACAGATACGCAGTATTTT
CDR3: CSVLAGGRTDTQYF

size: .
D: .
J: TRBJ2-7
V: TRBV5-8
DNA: TGTGCCAGCAGCTCCTCGCGACAGACCTACGAGCAGTACTTC
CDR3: CASSSSRQTYEQYF

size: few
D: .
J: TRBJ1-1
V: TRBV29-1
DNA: TGCAGCGTAGCCTGGGACACTGAAGCTTTCTTT
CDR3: CSVAWDTEAFF

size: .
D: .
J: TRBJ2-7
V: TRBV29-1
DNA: TGCAGCGTTCTCTCGCGCGTGAGCTCCTACGAGCAGTACTTC
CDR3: CSVLSRVSSYEQYF

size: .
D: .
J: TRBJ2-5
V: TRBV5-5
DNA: TGTGCCAGCAGCTTGGGAATCGTTAGGGGGGTAAAGACCCAGTACTTC
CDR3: CASSLGIVRGVKTQYF

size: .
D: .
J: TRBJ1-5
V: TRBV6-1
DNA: TGTGCCACTCGACCTCCCCGGGCGAATCAGCCCCAGCATTTT
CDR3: CATRPPRANQPQHF

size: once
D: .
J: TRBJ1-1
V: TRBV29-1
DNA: TGCAGCGGAACCATACAGGGAAGGAACACTGAAGCTTTCTTT
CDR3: CSGTIQGRNTEAFF

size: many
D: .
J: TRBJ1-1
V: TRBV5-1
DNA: TGCGCCAGCAGCTTGGGATCCACTGAAGCTTTCTTT
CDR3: CASSLGSTEAFF

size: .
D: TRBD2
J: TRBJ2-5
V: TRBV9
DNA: TGTGCCAGCAGCGTGGGGCTAGCGGGAGTTGAGACCCAGTACTTC
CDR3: CASSVGLAGVETQYF

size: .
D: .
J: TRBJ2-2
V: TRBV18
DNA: TGTGCCAGCTCACCGAGAGGAACCGGGGAGCTGTTTTTT
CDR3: CASSPRGTGELFF

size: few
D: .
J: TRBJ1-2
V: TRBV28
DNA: TGTGCCAGCAGTGTGGGGCCAGGTGCACCTAACTATGGCTACACCTTC
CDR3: CASSVGPGAPNYGYTF

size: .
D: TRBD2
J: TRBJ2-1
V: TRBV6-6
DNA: TGTGCCAGTCAGACTAGCGGTCTCTACAATGAGCAGTTCTTC
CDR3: CASQTSGLYNEQFF

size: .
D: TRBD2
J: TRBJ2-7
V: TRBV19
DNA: TGTGCCAGTAGCCGGACTAGCGGGAGTTGGGGCGAGCAGTACTTC
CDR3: CASSRTSGSWGEQYF

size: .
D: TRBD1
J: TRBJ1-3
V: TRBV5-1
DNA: TGCGCCAGCAGCTTGCAGGGGGCAATAACTGGAAACACCATATATTTT
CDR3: CASSLQGAITGNTIYF

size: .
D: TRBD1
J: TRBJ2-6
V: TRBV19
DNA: TGTGCCAGTACTCCATGGGGACAGGGACGTCCTGGGGCCAACGTCCTGACTTTC
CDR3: CASTPWGQGRPGANVLTF

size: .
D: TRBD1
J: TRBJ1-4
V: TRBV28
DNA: TGTGCCAGCAGGGAATTGGACAGGGCGGAAGAAAAACTGTTTTTT
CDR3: CASRELDRAEEKLFF

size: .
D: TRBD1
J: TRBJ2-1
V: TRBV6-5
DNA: TGTGCCAGCAGGACAGACAGGGTCGGGTACAATGAGCAGTTCTTC
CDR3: CASRTDRVGYNEQFF

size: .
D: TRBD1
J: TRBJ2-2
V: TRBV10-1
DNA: TGCGCCAGGAAGACCGGGACAGGGACCACCGGGGAGCTGTTTTTT
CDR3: CARKTGTGTTGELFF

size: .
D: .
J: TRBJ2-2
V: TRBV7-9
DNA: TGTGCCAGCAGCTTAGCGGGGACCGATGGCGGGGAGCTGTTTTTT
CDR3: CASSLAGTDGGELFF